The TCR beta chain under discussion was sequenced for a study of blood T cell repertoires in COVID-19. Turning to the study itself: COVID-19 samples from acute and convalescent phases originated in the United States, Italy and Spain. T cells, B-cell-depleted T cells, or PBMCs provided the cDNA or gDNA that served as material.

Per the original data handling: The authors estimated nucleated cell counts from reference gene primer amplification. TCRdb's table, derived via immunoSEQ multiplex PCR, lists solely in-frame clones and lacks some. For V, J and clone size, that table is used; D and trimming come from the DNA. Of 200,000 to 300,000 clones in the sample, 70% to 90% were seen once. Sequencing was carried out using peripheral blood. This TCR was recovered from a man aged 18 to 35 with active or convalescent COVID-19.

The DNA of the CDR3 is TGTGCCTGGTCTAGGGAGGGGGCTGGAAACACCATATATTTT. Its protein product is CAWSREGAGNTIYF. V is TRBV30 and J is TRBJ1-3, with a possible D match to TRBD1 (6 bases). The length of the CDR3 is 14 residues. Germline values: CDR1 GTSNPN, CDR2 SVGIG (reference sequence). V was pared by 5 bases and J by 2 bases, with 13 bases between.